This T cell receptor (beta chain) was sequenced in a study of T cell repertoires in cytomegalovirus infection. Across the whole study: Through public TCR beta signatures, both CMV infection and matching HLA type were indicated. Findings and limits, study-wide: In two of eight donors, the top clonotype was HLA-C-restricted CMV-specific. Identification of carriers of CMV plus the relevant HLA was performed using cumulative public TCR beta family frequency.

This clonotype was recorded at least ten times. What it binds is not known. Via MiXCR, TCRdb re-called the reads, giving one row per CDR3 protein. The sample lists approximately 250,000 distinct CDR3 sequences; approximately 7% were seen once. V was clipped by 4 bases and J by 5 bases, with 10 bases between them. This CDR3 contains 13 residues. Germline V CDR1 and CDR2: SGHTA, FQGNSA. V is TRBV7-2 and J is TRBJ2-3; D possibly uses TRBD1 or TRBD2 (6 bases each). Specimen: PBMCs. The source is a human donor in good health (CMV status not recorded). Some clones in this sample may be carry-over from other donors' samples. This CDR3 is CASSSRGGDTQYF. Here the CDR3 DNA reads TGTGCCAGCAGCTCCAGGGGAGGAGATACGCAGTATTTT.